The clone carrying this T cell receptor (beta chain) was detected a few times. Germline CDR1 is SGHTA and CDR2 is FQGNSA. The CDR3 sequence is 15 residues long. V lost 6 bases and J lost 3; bases outside the gene matches: 10. Using immunoSEQ multiplex PCR, the repertoire was profiled, and TCRdb retains in-frame clones only, with some absent. The data contain about 11,000 clones, approximately 52% of them singletons. This entry is derived from a study of neoadjuvant anti-PD-1 for oral cavity cancer. The chain employs TRBV7-2 and TRBJ2-7, with TRBD1 identical over 8 bases. This clonotype was sampled from a person aged 40-85 years with oral cavity squamous cell carcinoma. Sequences were derived from tumor tissue, sampled before nivolumab (anti-PD-1) treatment. This CDR3 reads CASRDGQGVGYEQYF. In nucleotides, the CDR3 is TGTGCCAGCAGGGACGGACAGGGAGTAGGCTACGAGCAGTACTTC.